The 26 T cell receptor beta chains in this list originate from one sample, sequenced in a study of T cell changes during pregnancy in multiple sclerosis (dated by TCRdb to the late 2010s). Library method: the immunoSEQ multiplex PCR assay. Drawn from immuneACCESS, this table holds only the in-frame rearrangements with V and J called that TCRdb kept. Clones are partly lost; checked studies trace under half to an unresolved V gene and leave the rest unexplained. For this sample the table gives around 55,000 clones, of which about 87% were detected only once. The top ten constitute approximately 0.58% of the sample. The material was CD4+ T cells from peripheral blood mononuclear cells, obtained in the first trimester of pregnancy. Receptors originate from a female donor with multiple sclerosis, enrolled in a pregnancy study.

The chain carries TRBV6-6 and TRBJ1-5, with D hard to call. Trimming took 2 bases from V and 7 from J, leaving 12 bases between them. The CDR3 extends over 14 amino acids. Germline V lookup: CDR1 MNHNY, CDR2 SVGAGI (reference sequence). The CDR3 region is CASSYGVTGQPQHF. The CDR3 DNA reads TGTGCCAGCAGTTACGGGGTTACGGGGCAGCCCCAGCATTTT.

V usage is TRBV5-1 and J usage is TRBJ2-7, with 10 bases that match TRBD1. Trimming removed 4 bases from V and 7 bases from J; junction bases left unmatched: 5. CDR3 length: 13 amino acids. Germline CDR1 and CDR2: SGHRS and YFSETQ. CDR3 coding DNA: TGCGCCAGCAGCCCGGGACAGGGGTGGGAGCAGTACTTC. The encoded protein is CASSPGQGWEQYF.

The sample holds one count of this clone. The chain combines TRBV13 with TRBJ2-3; D gene unclear. The CDR3 covers 14 residues. Germline V gene data show CDR1 as PRHDT and CDR2 as FYEKMQ (reference sequence). Trimming left V 7 bases short and J 2 bases short, with 13 bases between. DNA for the CDR3: TGTGCCAGCACCGATACCAGGTCCACAGATACGCAGTATTTT. It specifies CASTDTRSTDTQYF.

The chain couples TRBV7-8 to TRBJ2-4; 15 bases are a match to TRBD2. With V trimmed by 0 bases and J by 3 bases, 12 bases remained unmatched. The germline V gene encodes CDR1 SGHVS and CDR2 FQNEAQ. CDR3 size: 21 residues. The CDR3 DNA follows: TGTGCCAGCAGCTTAGCTTGGACTAGCGGGGGGGCCGAGCGGGTCAAAAACATTCAGTACTTC. This sequence encodes CASSLAWTSGGAERVKNIQYF.

The rearrangement joins TRBV18 to TRBJ2-1; D may be TRBD1 (6 bases). The length of the CDR3 is 17 residues. Germline lookup yields CDR1 KGHSH and CDR2 LQKENI. Trimming took off 6 bases at V and 7 bases at J, with 25 bases between the two ends. The CDR3 is CASSFPSGPGAGNEQFF. CDR3 bases: TGTGCCAGCTCCTTCCCCTCGGGTCCAGGGGCTGGTAATGAGCAGTTCTTC.

The V and J genes are TRBV6-5 and TRBJ2-2; D remains unclear. V gave up 2 bases and J gave up 1 base, with 5 bases separating them. The CDR3 is made up of 14 amino acids. Per the germline V gene, CDR1 is MNHEY and CDR2 is SVGAGI. The CDR3 region has the DNA TGTGCCAGCAGTTACAGAGTGAACACCGGGGAGCTGTTTTTT. It is translated as CASSYRVNTGELFF.

This chain uses TRBV9 with TRBJ2-2, with 8 nucleotides matching TRBD1. The length of the CDR3 is 16 residues. Germline V gene lookup returns CDR1 SGDLS and CDR2 YYNGEE. With 1 base clipped from V and 1 base from J, the junction kept 3 bases outside the gene matches. CDR3 sequence (DNA): TGTGCCAGCAGCGTATTCGGGACAGGGAACACCGGGGAGCTGTTTTTT. Protein: CASSVFGTGNTGELFF. The whole variable domain, filled in from reference TRBV9 and TRBJ2-2, reads DSGVTQTPKHLITATGQRVTLRCSPRSGDLSVYWYQQSLDQGLQFLIQYYNGEERAKGNILERFSAQQFPDLHSELNLSSLELGDSALYFCASSVFGTGNTGELFFGEGSRLTVL.

This rearrangement joins TRBV19 to TRBJ1-1; no reliable D call. Germline values: CDR1 LNHDA, CDR2 SQIVND (reference sequence). The CDR3 has 15 residues. V lost 0 bases and J 7 bases, leaving 15 bases between the germline ends. Written as DNA, the CDR3 is TGTGCCAGTAGTATAGAGTACCGGAGGGCGGATGAAGCTTTCTTT. Its protein is CASSIEYRRADEAFF.

J is TRBJ2-1 and V is TRBV4-1; 7 bases map to TRBD1. Germline values: CDR1 MGHRA, CDR2 YSYEKL. V shed 4 bases, J shed 4 bases, and the junction held 7 bases outside the gene matches. This CDR3 is built from 15 residues. The CDR3, as DNA: TGCGCCAGCAGCCTTCGACAGGGCGAGTACAATGAGCAGTTCTTC. Translating gives CASSLRQGEYNEQFF.

This clone was seen once. This sequence joins TRBV27 and TRBJ1-4; the D is unclear. Germline assignment: CDR1 MNHEY and CDR2 SMNVEV (reference sequence). The CDR3 runs to 15 residues. The V gene lost 4 bases and the J gene lost 8 bases, with 17 bases spanning the gap. CDR3 DNA sequence: TGTGCCAGCAGTTCATACGAGGTGCCCCTCGAAAAACTGTTTTTT. Its translation is CASSSYEVPLEKLFF. Variable domain in full (rest from reference TRBV27 and TRBJ1-4): EAQVTQNPRYLITVTGKKLTVTCSQNMNHEYMSWYRQDPGLGLRQIYYSMNVEVTDKGDVPEGYKVSRKEKRNFPLILESPSPNQTSLYFCASSSYEVPLEKLFFGSGTQLSVL.

This chain connects TRBV6-5 to TRBJ2-7; 10 bases are a match to TRBD2. This CDR3 has 13 residues. V shed 4 bases, J shed 5 bases, and the junction held 2 bases outside the gene matches. Germline V gives CDR1 MNHEY, CDR2 SVGAGI. Here the CDR3 reads CASSSSGRNEQYF. DNA for the CDR3: TGTGCCAGCAGTTCTAGCGGGAGAAACGAGCAGTACTTC.

In DNA form, the CDR3 reads TGTGCCAGCAGCGGGATAGCGGGGGGTTCAGATACGCAGTATTTT. Translating gives CASSGIAGGSDTQYF. The V call is TRBV28, the J call TRBJ2-3; 10 nucleotides line up with TRBD2. Germline V gene sequence: CDR1 MDHEN, CDR2 SYDVKM. Trimming took 6 bases from V and 4 from J; bases not matched to a gene: 7. This CDR3 contains 15 residues.

This clone was seen a single time. V usage is TRBV6-5 and J usage is TRBJ1-5; D might be TRBD1 (5 bases). The V end lost 5 bases, the J end lost 4 bases, and 9 bases lay between the germline ends. CDR3 length equals 13 residues. CDR1 MNHEY and CDR2 SVGAGI come from the germline V gene. Here the CDR3 reads CASSPNRNQPQHF. The CDR3 DNA reads as TGTGCCAGCAGTCCTAACAGGAATCAGCCCCAGCATTTT.

This clone was detected a few times. The CDR3 DNA follows: TGTGCCAGCAATCACGGCTATGGCTACACCTTC. As protein: CASNHGYGYTF. V is TRBV6-1 and J is TRBJ1-2, with D unclear. CDR1 is MNHNS, CDR2 SASEGT, per germline. This CDR3 is built from 11 residues. V was pared by 7 bases and J by 4 bases, with 7 bases between.

The CDR3 bases are TGTGCCACTTTTAGCGGGGTGGACCCCTACAATGAGCAGTTCTTC. Amino acids: CATFSGVDPYNEQFF. This chain links TRBV10-3 with TRBJ2-1; 8 bases map to TRBD2. With 10 bases clipped from V and 2 bases from J, the junction kept 10 bases outside the gene matches. Germline V gene lookup returns CDR1 ENHRY and CDR2 SYGVKD. The CDR3 length is 15 residues.

This chain uses TRBV11-2 with TRBJ2-1, with TRBD1 matching over 8 bases. The germline V gene has CDR1 SGHAT and CDR2 FQNNGV. The V segment lost 5 bases and the J segment 3 bases; nucleotides outside the gene matches: 6. This CDR3 spans 15 amino acids. CDR3 coding DNA: TGTGCCAGCAGCCCCGGGACAGGTGACTACAATGAGCAGTTCTTC. Amino acids: CASSPGTGDYNEQFF. Full variable domain (rest looked up from reference TRBV11-2 and TRBJ2-1): EAGVAQSPRYKIIEKRQSVAFWCNPISGHATLYWYQQILGQGPKLLIQFQNNGVVDDSQLPKDRFSAERLKGVDSTLKIQPAKLEDSAVYLCASSPGTGDYNEQFFGPGTRLTVL.

V usage is TRBV6-6 and J usage is TRBJ2-7; D is undetermined. Germline V gene sequence: CDR1 MNHNY, CDR2 SVGAGI (reference sequence). The CDR3 runs to 11 residues. Trimming took 4 bases from V and 7 from J, leaving 8 bases between them. The DNA for the CDR3 is TGTGCCAGCAGTTTTAATCCGGAGCAGTACTTC. Translation gives CASSFNPEQYF.

The chain joins TRBV18 to TRBJ2-2; 7 bases match TRBD1. CDR1 is KGHSH and CDR2 is LQKENI in the germline V gene. The CDR3 extends over 16 amino acids. Trimming removed 2 bases from V and 5 bases from J; junction bases left unmatched: 8. For the CDR3, the DNA is TGTGCCAGCTCACCAAGGCGCCAGGGGGTAACCGGGGAGCTGTTTTTT. Encoded protein: CASSPRRQGVTGELFF.

This chain links TRBV7-2 with TRBJ1-6, with TRBD1 as a possible D gene (5 bases). Germline values: CDR1 SGHTA, CDR2 FQGNSA. The CDR3 consists of 16 residues. V was pared by 0 bases and J by 11 bases, with 17 bases between. The CDR3 nucleotides read TGTGCCAGCAGCTTAGCTCGAGTAGGGACTAGAACACCCCTCCACTTT. Its translation: CASSLARVGTRTPLHF.

The chain carries TRBV30 and TRBJ2-7; maybe TRBD2 (6 bases). Germline V CDR1 and CDR2: GTSNPN, SVGIG (reference sequence). The V end lost 3 bases, the J end lost 3 bases, and 18 bases lay between the germline ends. The CDR3 is 15 residues long. CDR3 in DNA: TGTGCCTGGAGAAGGAGCCGGGAGCCACTCTACGAGCAGTACTTC. This encodes CAWRRSREPLYEQYF. Looking up the rest from reference TRBV30 and TRBJ2-7 gives the full variable domain: SQTIHQWPATLVQPVGSPLSLECTVEGTSNPNLYWYRQAAGRGLQLLFYSVGIGQISSEVPQNLSASRPQDRQFILSSKKLLLSDSGFYLCAWRRSREPLYEQYFGPGTRLTVT.

This rearrangement joins TRBV5-1 to TRBJ2-7, with 9 nucleotides matching TRBD1. The CDR3 spans 15 residues. The V gene's germline CDR1 is SGHRS and CDR2 YFSETQ. V gave up 3 bases and J gave up 2 bases; unmatched junction bases: 6. The CDR3 DNA reads as TGCGCCAGCAGCTCCGGACAGGGGAAGACCTACGAGCAGTACTTC. Amino acids: CASSSGQGKTYEQYF.

With regard to this clone: A junction boundary mismatches the germline segment, possibly from a read error. The CDR3 sequence is CASSQEGGLAGVPPYSEQFF. For the CDR3, the DNA is TGCGCCAGCAGCCAAGAAGGGGGGCTAGCGGGGGTCCCTCCCTACAGTGAGCAGTTCTTC. The genes are TRBV4-3 and TRBJ2-1; 10 bases fit TRBD2. Germline loops: CDR1 LGHNA, CDR2 YSLEER. The CDR3 consists of 20 residues.

This chain links TRBV7-9 with TRBJ2-2; 8 positions agree with TRBD1. The CDR3 spans 14 residues. J lost 6 bases, V lost 5 bases, and 5 bases had no gene match. Germline CDR1 reads SEHNR; CDR2 reads FQNEAQ (reference sequence). CDR3 in amino acids: CASSQDRVAGELFF. DNA for the CDR3: TGTGCCAGCAGCCAGGACAGGGTTGCCGGGGAGCTGTTTTTT.

This clone was detected only a few times. J is TRBJ2-5 and V is TRBV7-9, with D uncertain. Between the trimmed V and J ends, which lost 3 bases and 1 base, there was a span of 12 bases. The V gene's germline CDR1 is SEHNR and CDR2 FQNEAQ (reference sequence). There are 15 residues in the CDR3. The CDR3, as DNA: TGTGCCAGCAGCTTGGGCTTATCAGGCCAAGAGACCCAGTACTTC. Amino acids: CASSLGLSGQETQYF.

This sequence joins TRBV19 and TRBJ1-4; D possibly corresponds to TRBD1 (5 bases). V was cut by 3 bases and J by 2 bases, with 10 bases left in between. Germline V lookup: CDR1 LNHDA, CDR2 SQIVND (reference sequence). The CDR3 runs 15 residues. The CDR3 here is CASSIPGVTNEKLFF. The CDR3 DNA follows: TGTGCCAGTAGTATTCCGGGGGTCACTAATGAAAAACTGTTTTTT.

The chain carries TRBV11-2 and TRBJ2-2; D perhaps matches TRBD2 (5 bases). V was cut by 6 bases and J by 3 bases, with 14 bases left in between. The CDR3 totals 15 residues. Germline CDR1 is SGHAT and CDR2 is FQNNGV. The CDR3 loop is CASRKGIGDTGELFF. The CDR3 bases are TGTGCCAGCAGGAAGGGAATCGGGGACACCGGGGAGCTGTTTTTT.